Below, 8 T cell receptor beta chains from the same sample are listed, as sequenced in a study of glioma-infiltrating T cells after dendritic cell vaccination. This table comes from immunoSEQ multiplex PCR, and its TCRdb copy is limited to in-frame clones, with some not included. This repertoire shows under 100,000 clones, roughly three quarters found once; its top ten account for 6%. The material sequenced was blood, taken before dendritic cell vaccination. The receptors shown here come from a human donor with glioblastoma.

This clone has a handful of counts. The chain combines TRBV7-9 with TRBJ1-3, with D possibly being TRBD1 (6 bases). Trimming left V 3 bases short and J 0 bases short, with 12 bases between. Germline values: CDR1 SEHNR, CDR2 FQNEAQ (reference sequence). This CDR3 spans 16 amino acids. The CDR3 region has the DNA TGTGCCAGCAGCTTGGGGGCCATTTCCTCTGGAAACACCATATATTTT. Its protein is CASSLGAISSGNTIYF.

The chain joins TRBV5-6 to TRBJ1-3, with D maybe TRBD1 (6 bases). The CDR3 extends over 16 amino acids. V lost 4 bases and J 3 bases, leaving 17 bases between the germline ends. Germline CDR1 is SGHDT and CDR2 is YYEEEE. In DNA, the CDR3 is TGTGCCAGCAGCCGCATTAGCGGGACATTTGGAAACACCATATATTTT. Its translation: CASSRISGTFGNTIYF.

The V call is TRBV7-9, the J call TRBJ1-1; D perhaps matches TRBD1 (5 bases). Looked up from germline, CDR1 is SEHNR and CDR2 is FQNEAQ (reference sequence). Trimming cost V 1 base and J 11 bases, with 14 bases left between them. The CDR3 length is 13 residues. The CDR3 DNA follows: TGTGCCAGCAGCTTAGGGCAGGGAAGGTCGGCTTTCTTT. Translation gives CASSLGQGRSAFF. Filled out from reference TRBV7-9 and TRBJ1-1, the complete variable domain reads DTGVSQNPRHKITKRGQNVTFRCDPISEHNRLYWYRQTLGQGPEFLTYFQNEAQLEKSRLLSDRFSAERPKGSFSTLEIQRTEQGDSAMYLCASSLGQGRSAFFGQGTRLTVV.

The genes are TRBV4-1 and TRBJ2-7, with D tentatively TRBD2 (5 bases). In germline, CDR1 is MGHRA, CDR2 YSYEKL. With 0 bases removed from V and 4 bases from J, the gap between germline ends came to 13 bases. CDR3 size: 15 residues. The CDR3 region has the DNA TGCGCCAGCAGCCAAGATCTGGGGAGCGTGTACGAGCAGTACTTC. It encodes CASSQDLGSVYEQYF.

V and J are TRBV4-1 and TRBJ1-1; 8 nucleotides align to TRBD1. Germline assignment: CDR1 MGHRA and CDR2 YSYEKL. The junction had 3 bases not matched to a gene; V was cut back by 2 bases and J by 1 base. CDR3 size: 15 residues. The DNA of the CDR3 is TGCGCCAGCAGCCAACTGGACAGGGAGAACACTGAAGCTTTCTTT. Amino acid sequence: CASSQLDRENTEAFF.

On this clone: Relative to the germline gene, one junction end is altered; a read error may explain this. The J gene is TRBJ2-2, the V gene TRBV7-3; maybe TRBD1 (6 bases). This CDR3 is built from 15 residues. Germline V lookup: CDR1 SGHTA, CDR2 FQGTGA. As DNA, the CDR3 is TGTGCCAGCAGCTCCGGGACATCGAAAACCGGGGAGCTGTTTTTT. It translates to CASSSGTSKTGELFF.

V and J are TRBV27 and TRBJ1-2, with 7 bases that match TRBD1. The CDR3 sequence is 14 residues long. CDR1 and CDR2 (germline): MNHEY, SMNVEV (reference sequence). With V trimmed by 0 bases and J by 8 bases, 6 bases remained unmatched. The CDR3 coding sequence is TGTGCCAGCAGTTTATCGCAGGGGGTTGGGGGCTACACCTTC. This translates into CASSLSQGVGGYTF.

DNA of the CDR3: TGTGCCAGCTCAAGCACGCAGGGGACCCAGTACTTC. Translated, it gives CASSSTQGTQYF. The chain employs TRBV18 and TRBJ2-5; weak D call: TRBD1 (5 bases). This CDR3 has 12 amino acids. The germline gives CDR1 KGHSH, CDR2 LQKENI. Trimming removed 5 bases from V and 7 bases from J, with 11 bases in between.